One sample yielded the 22 T cell receptor beta chains listed below, sequenced in a study of blood T cell repertoires in COVID-19. Here immunoSEQ multiplex PCR was the method, and the copy in TCRdb shows in-frame clones only, minus some. The sample carries 150,000 to 200,000 clones, about 81% recorded once. Input material: peripheral blood. These receptor sequences come from a human donor in a cohort sampled during active COVID-19.

The rearrangement links TRBV9 to TRBJ1-3, with D perhaps matching TRBD1 (5 bases). This CDR3 contains 16 residues. Trimming took off 4 bases at V and 7 bases at J, with 21 bases between the two ends. The germline gives CDR1 SGDLS, CDR2 YYNGEE. CDR3 nucleotide sequence: TGTGCCAGCAGCCCCATAGGGGAGGGAAGTGGCAACACCATATATTTT. Its protein product is CASSPIGEGSGNTIYF. Looking up the rest from reference TRBV9 and TRBJ1-3 gives the full variable domain: DSGVTQTPKHLITATGQRVTLRCSPRSGDLSVYWYQQSLDQGLQFLIQYYNGEERAKGNILERFSAQQFPDLHSELNLSSLELGDSALYFCASSPIGEGSGNTIYFGEGSWLTVV.

This clone has a single count. Other DNA sequences in the sample encode the same CDR3. The CDR3 sequence: CASSYGAFRANVLTF. CDR3 DNA: TGTGCCAGCAGTTATGGAGCGTTCCGGGCCAACGTCCTGACTTTC. V usage is TRBV7-2 and J usage is TRBJ2-6; D call uncertain. This CDR3 region has 15 residues. Trimming took off 6 bases at V and 5 bases at J, with 14 bases between the two ends. CDR1 SGHTA and CDR2 FQGNSA come from the germline V gene.

V gene TRBV5-1 combines with J gene TRBJ1-5, with 7 bases matching TRBD1. Per germline, CDR1 SGHRS and CDR2 YFSETQ. Trimming cost V 0 bases and J 5 bases; bases outside gene matches: 5. The CDR3 runs to 15 residues. The CDR3 sequence: CASSLVTGPDQPQHF. CDR3 bases: TGCGCCAGCAGCTTGGTGACAGGGCCAGATCAGCCCCAGCATTTT.

CDR3 bases: TGCAGCGCCAGACAGGGTAACAAAGCTTTCTTT. It is translated as CSARQGNKAFF. The chain recombines TRBV29-1 with TRBJ1-1; 7 bases are shared with TRBD1. Germline V gene lookup returns CDR1 SQVTM and CDR2 ANQGSEA. Trimming cost V 7 bases and J 9 bases; bases outside gene matches: 8. The CDR3 is 11 residues long.

The chain employs TRBV30 and TRBJ1-2; D is unresolved. CDR1 and CDR2 (germline): GTSNPN, SVGIG (reference sequence). The CDR3 spans 13 residues. Trimming removed 0 bases from V and 4 bases from J, with 9 bases in between. CDR3 coding DNA: TGTGCCTGGAGTGTAGCTGCCTTCTATGGCTACACCTTC. Translation: CAWSVAAFYGYTF.

The gene calls are TRBV7-9 and TRBJ2-1; D is possibly TRBD1 (6 bases). Per the germline V gene, CDR1 is SEHNR and CDR2 is FQNEAQ (reference sequence). V was cut by 2 bases and J by 15 bases, with 23 bases left in between. CDR3 length: 15 amino acids. DNA of the CDR3: TGTGCCAGCAGCTTAACGACAGGTGGGGCTGAAATTTTGTTCTTC. It is translated as CASSLTTGGAEILFF.

The chain uses TRBV10-3 and TRBJ2-3; D is perhaps TRBD1 (5 bases). From germline, CDR1 is ENHRY and CDR2 SYGVKD. This CDR3 spans 13 amino acids. V lost 0 bases and J 4 bases, leaving 5 bases between the germline ends. The CDR3: CAISESGPDTQYF. CDR3 in DNA: TGTGCCATCAGTGAGTCGGGGCCAGATACGCAGTATTTT.

The genes are TRBV9 and TRBJ1-4; D is undetermined. Germline V gene data show CDR1 as SGDLS and CDR2 as YYNGEE. The CDR3 length is 13 residues. V lost 5 bases to trimming and J lost 3 bases, with 8 bases between them. The CDR3 region has the DNA TGTGCCAGCAGTTGGAGGTCTAATGAAAAACTGTTTTTT. This encodes CASSWRSNEKLFF.

The V call is TRBV25-1, the J call TRBJ2-7; 9 nucleotides align to TRBD1. Germline CDR1 MGHDK, CDR2 SYGVNS. The V gene end was trimmed by 7 bases and the J gene end by 3 bases; junction bases not matched to a gene: 4. The CDR3 totals 13 residues. The CDR3 reads CASNGDRDYEQYF. The CDR3 DNA is TGTGCCAGCAACGGGGACAGGGACTACGAGCAGTACTTC.

The J gene is TRBJ2-4, the V gene TRBV11-2; D is uncertain. This CDR3 contains 12 residues. V was clipped by 0 bases and J by 6 bases, with 3 bases between them. Germline lookup yields CDR1 SGHAT and CDR2 FQNNGV. The CDR3 reads CASSLDRNIQYF. CDR3 nucleotides: TGTGCCAGCAGCTTAGATCGAAACATTCAGTACTTC.

J is TRBJ2-5 and V is TRBV12-5; TRBD2 might be the D (6 bases). Germline CDR1 is LGHNT and CDR2 is FRNRAP. The CDR3 extends over 13 amino acids. Between the trimmed V and J ends, which lost 4 bases and 5 bases, there was a span of 11 bases. The CDR3 reads CASGSPGVETQYF. CDR3 sequence (DNA): TGTGCTAGTGGTTCCCCGGGGGTCGAGACCCAGTACTTC.

The DNA of the CDR3 is TGTGCCAGCAGTGGGACAGGGGTTACCTACGAGCAGTACTTC. Amino acid sequence: CASSGTGVTYEQYF. The chain is built from TRBV7-2 and TRBJ2-7; 10 nucleotides agree with TRBD1. Germline V CDR1 and CDR2: SGHTA, FQGNSA. V shed 6 bases, J shed 2 bases, and the junction held 4 bases outside the gene matches. The CDR3 is 14 residues long.

In its sample, this clone was seen a few times. The chain recombines TRBV28 with TRBJ1-5, with TRBD1 as a possible D gene (5 bases). Germline lookup yields CDR1 MDHEN and CDR2 SYDVKM. CDR3 size: 15 residues. Trimming pared 5 bases from V and 1 base from J, leaving 12 bases between. DNA for the CDR3: TGTGCCAGCAGTCCCCTAGGGGCGAGCAATCAGCCCCAGCATTTT. Translating gives CASSPLGASNQPQHF. Based on the CDR3 plus reference TRBV28 and TRBJ1-5, the full variable domain is DVKVTQSSRYLVKRTGEKVFLECVQDMDHENMFWYRQDPGLGLRLIYFSYDVKMKEKGDIPEGYSVSREKKERFSLILESASTNQTSMYLCASSPLGASNQPQHFGDGTRLSIL.

This chain uses TRBV28 with TRBJ1-1; a weak D match, TRBD1 (5 bases). Germline V lookup: CDR1 MDHEN, CDR2 SYDVKM. The CDR3 loop spans 14 amino acids. The V gene lost 5 bases and the J gene lost 5 bases, with 15 bases spanning the gap. Here the CDR3 reads CASSPPQGWTEAFF. CDR3 in DNA: TGTGCCAGCAGTCCTCCTCAGGGTTGGACTGAAGCTTTCTTT.

The J gene is TRBJ1-1, the V gene TRBV18; 7 nucleotides match TRBD1. J gave up 3 bases and V 6 bases, and 4 bases lay outside the gene matches. Per germline, CDR1 KGHSH and CDR2 LQKENI. The length of the CDR3 is 13 residues. The CDR3, as DNA: TGTGCCAGCTCCCTTGACAGGGACACTGAAGCTTTCTTT. Residues: CASSLDRDTEAFF. Variable domain in full (rest from reference TRBV18 and TRBJ1-1): NAGVMQNPRHLVRRRGQEARLRCSPMKGHSHVYWYRQLPEEGLKFMVYLQKENIIDESGMPKERFSAEFPKEGPSILRIQQVVRGDSAAYFCASSLDRDTEAFFGQGTRLTVV.

The J gene is TRBJ1-1, the V gene TRBV29-1; a possible D gene is TRBD1 (6 bases). Germline V CDR1 and CDR2: SQVTM, ANQGSEA. V dropped 5 bases and J dropped 3 bases, with 10 bases sitting between them. The CDR3 runs to 12 residues. Here the CDR3 DNA reads TGCAGCGTTACTAACAGGGACACTGAAGCTTTCTTT. It is translated as CSVTNRDTEAFF.

The chain employs TRBV29-1 and TRBJ1-3; D is possibly TRBD1 (6 bases). Trimming took 5 bases from V and 0 from J, leaving 8 bases between them. Germline assignment: CDR1 SQVTM and CDR2 ANQGSEA. The CDR3 contains 13 residues. For the CDR3, the DNA is TGCAGCGTTCAGGGGAGCTCTGGAAACACCATATATTTT. This encodes CSVQGSSGNTIYF.

The V and J genes are TRBV27 and TRBJ1-5; no firm D call. V was shortened by 6 bases and J by 8 bases, with 20 bases between the two germline ends. This CDR3 is 15 amino acids long. Germline CDR1 and CDR2: MNHEY and SMNVEV (reference sequence). CDR3 region: CASSLSSPIEKPQHF. CDR3 in DNA: TGTGCCAGCAGCCTCTCTAGCCCGATAGAGAAGCCCCAGCATTTT.

The CDR3 DNA reads TGTGCCAGCAGCGAGACAGGGGGTCGATCCTACGAGCAGTACTTC. This translates into CASSETGGRSYEQYF. The chain links TRBV5-5 to TRBJ2-7; TRBD1 matches 9 bases. Germline CDR1 SGHKS, CDR2 YYEKEE (reference sequence). There are 15 residues in the CDR3. V was clipped by 4 bases and J by 1 base; unmatched bases: 6.

This rearrangement joins TRBV12-3 or TRBV12-4 to TRBJ1-5; 7 bases map to TRBD1. The V gene end was trimmed by 5 bases and the J gene end by 3 bases; junction bases not matched to a gene: 1. This CDR3 is built from 13 residues. The CDR3: CASSDRANQPQHF. The DNA for the CDR3 is TGTGCCAGCAGTGACAGGGCCAATCAGCCCCAGCATTTT.

This clone was counted a few times. The chain links TRBV27 to TRBJ2-2, with 7 bases identical to TRBD1. The CDR3 sequence is 19 residues long. With 2 bases clipped from V and 1 base from J, the junction kept 13 bases outside the gene matches. CDR1 is MNHEY and CDR2 is SMNVEV in the germline V gene (reference sequence). CDR3 sequence: CASSLKGLGGQGNTGELFF. Written as DNA, the CDR3 is TGTGCCAGCAGTTTAAAAGGTTTAGGGGGCCAGGGGAACACCGGGGAGCTGTTTTTT.

This clone was observed a few times. The chain recombines TRBV28 with TRBJ2-5, with D possibly TRBD1 on 5 matching bases. Between the trimmed V and J ends, which lost 6 bases and 4 bases, there was a span of 9 bases. There are 12 residues in the CDR3. CDR1 is MDHEN and CDR2 is SYDVKM in the germline V gene. This CDR3 is CASRRGSETQYF. CDR3 bases: TGTGCCAGCAGAAGGGGTTCAGAGACCCAGTACTTC.